These 11 T cell receptor beta chains came from one sample sequenced in a study of T cells in Graves' hyperthyroidism and ophthalmopathy. TCR beta CDR3 region amplification was performed from RNA transcripts. The HTBI primer set drove a first-round RT-PCR of the TCR CDR3. TCRdb used MiXCR to reprocess the multiplex PCR reads, holding one entry per CDR3 protein. The sample shows approximately 590,000 distinct CDR3 sequences, 15% to 18% of them seen only once. What was sequenced was blood. The origin of the receptors is a woman in her 30s with Graves' hyperthyroidism.

The sample holds many counts of this clonotype. This chain links TRBV20-1 with TRBJ2-7; TRBD2 aligns across 12 bases. This CDR3 is built from 13 residues. After removal of 5 bases from V and 3 bases from J, the junction contained 2 bases not matched to a gene. Looked up from germline, CDR1 is DFQATT and CDR2 is SNEGSKA (reference sequence). For the CDR3, the DNA is TGCAGTGCTCGGACTAGCGGGAACTACGAGCAGTACTTC. Its translation: CSARTSGNYEQYF.

The rearrangement joins TRBV20-1 to TRBJ2-3, with 11 bases fitting TRBD2. Germline loops: CDR1 DFQATT, CDR2 SNEGSKA (reference sequence). The CDR3 has 14 residues. The ends lost 6 bases at V and 3 bases at J; junction bases unmatched: 5. The CDR3 nucleotides are TGCAGTGCCCCGAGACTAGCGGGAACAGATACGCAGTATTTT. Protein: CSAPRLAGTDTQYF.

The chain combines TRBV7-6 with TRBJ1-3; 9 nucleotides align to TRBD1. CDR1 and CDR2 (germline): SGHVS, FNYEAQ. Trimming took 4 bases from V and 2 from J; bases not matched to a gene: 6. The CDR3 has 16 residues. The CDR3 nucleotides read TGTGCCAGCAGCTACTCACAGGGGGCCACTGGAAACACCATATATTTT. Protein product: CASSYSQGATGNTIYF.

The table lists this clonotype with a few counts. V is TRBV27 and J is TRBJ2-4; the D gene is possibly TRBD1 (5 bases). Between the trimmed V and J ends, which lost 6 bases and 8 bases, there was a span of 17 bases. The V gene's germline CDR1 is MNHEY and CDR2 SMNVEV (reference sequence). This CDR3 region has 14 residues. CDR3 sequence (DNA): TGTGCCAGCAGACCCGTTATGGGCAGGGACATTCAGTACTTC. Translated: CASRPVMGRDIQYF.

This clonotype was seen more than once but under ten times. A much more abundant neighbour one base away suggests this may be a read error. V usage is TRBV2 and J usage is TRBJ2-1, with 8 bases that match TRBD2. This CDR3 region has 15 residues. V was pared by 6 bases and J by 8 bases, with 12 bases of the junction left unmatched. Germline V lookup: CDR1 SNHLY, CDR2 FYNNEI. CDR3 bases: TGTGCCAGCAGCAATACTAGCGGACCGTACGATGAGCAGTTCTTC. It translates to CASSNTSGPYDEQFF.

For this clonotype: Possible read error: a much larger clone is one base away. The J gene is TRBJ2-3, the V gene TRBV20-1; possibly TRBD2 for D (5 bases). Trimming removed 4 bases at V and 2 bases at J, with 13 bases between. The CDR3 extends over 14 amino acids. Germline V lookup: CDR1 DFQATT, CDR2 SNEGSKA (reference sequence). As DNA, the CDR3 is TGCAGTGCTAAAGAATGGGAGTCCACAGATACGCAGTATTTT. This codes for CSAKEWESTDTQYF.

This chain uses TRBV30 with TRBJ2-7; D gene ambiguous. This CDR3 contains 12 residues. Germline CDR1 and CDR2: GTSNPN and SVGIG (reference sequence). V lost 8 bases, J lost 1 base, and 12 bases lay in between. CDR3 protein: CAGIFHSYEQYF. The DNA for the CDR3 is TGTGCCGGGATCTTCCATTCCTACGAGCAGTACTTC.

This clonotype was detected many times. The V gene is TRBV27, the J gene TRBJ2-2; D not certain. Germline V gene lookup returns CDR1 MNHEY and CDR2 SMNVEV (reference sequence). The CDR3 length is 15 residues. The germline V and J ends were trimmed by 0 bases and 4 bases, with 9 bases remaining between them. CDR3: CASSLSPIFTGELFF. The CDR3 region has the DNA TGTGCCAGCAGTTTATCGCCGATCTTCACCGGGGAGCTGTTTTTT.

There are many counts of this clonotype. The chain is built from TRBV6-1 and TRBJ1-5, with a possible D match to TRBD1 (6 bases). The ends were cut back, 8 bases at V and 5 bases at J, with 13 bases in the middle. This CDR3 contains 13 residues. In germline, CDR1 is MNHNS, CDR2 SASEGT. The DNA for the CDR3 is TGTGCCAGCGGCCGGGACATGGATCAGCCCCAGCATTTT. As protein: CASGRDMDQPQHF.

Of note for this clonotype: A much larger clonotype is one base distant, so this may be a read error. This chain uses TRBV24-1 with TRBJ2-3; D not resolved. Germline CDR1 and CDR2: KGHDR and SFDVKD. The CDR3 is 15 amino acids. Here the CDR3 reads CATSDSRRSTDTQDF. DNA for the CDR3: TGTGCCACCAGTGATTCTCGAAGAAGCACAGATACGCAGGATTTT.

This clonotype was found many times. CDR3 loop: CSVEAASGLDNEQFF. As DNA, the CDR3 is TGCAGCGTTGAGGCCGCCAGCGGACTCGACAATGAGCAGTTCTTC. V is TRBV29-1 and J is TRBJ2-1; maybe TRBD2 (5 bases). V was shortened by 3 bases and J by 5 bases, with 17 bases between the two germline ends. Germline assignment: CDR1 SQVTM and CDR2 ANQGSEA. This CDR3 has 15 amino acids.